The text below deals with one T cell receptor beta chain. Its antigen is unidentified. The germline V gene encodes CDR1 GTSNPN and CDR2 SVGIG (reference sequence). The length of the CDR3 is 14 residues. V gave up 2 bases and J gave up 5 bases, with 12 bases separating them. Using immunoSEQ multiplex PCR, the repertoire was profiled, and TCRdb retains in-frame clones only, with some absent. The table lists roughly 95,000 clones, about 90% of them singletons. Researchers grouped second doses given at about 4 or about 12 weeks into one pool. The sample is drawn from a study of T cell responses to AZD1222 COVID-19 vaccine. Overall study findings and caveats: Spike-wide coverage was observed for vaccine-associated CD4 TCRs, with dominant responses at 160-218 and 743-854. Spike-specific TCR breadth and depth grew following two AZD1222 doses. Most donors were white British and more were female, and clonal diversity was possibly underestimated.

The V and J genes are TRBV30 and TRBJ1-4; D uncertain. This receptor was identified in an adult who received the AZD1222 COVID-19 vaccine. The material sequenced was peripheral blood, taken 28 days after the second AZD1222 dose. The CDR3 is CAWSRPGENEKLFF. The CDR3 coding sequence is TGTGCCTGGAGTAGACCCGGTGAGAATGAAAAACTGTTTTTT.